This passage covers 25 T cell receptor beta chains from one sample sequenced in a study of CD8 T cells in ankylosing spondylitis. TCRdb passed the 5' RACE reads through MiXCR, listing each CDR3 protein once. The table shows 200,000 to 300,000 distinct CDR3 sequences, with 8% to 9.5% occurring only once. What was sequenced was blood, either unsorted or a sorted T cell fraction (not recorded which). Receptors originate from a male donor with ankylosing spondylitis or in good health (not recorded which).

This clonotype was seen repeatedly, ten times or more. CDR3 nucleotides: TGTGCCAGTAGTATAGACGTGGGGAACGAGCAGTACTTC. Its protein is CASSIDVGNEQYF. The V call is TRBV19, the J call TRBJ2-7, with D unresolved. The V and J ends lost 0 bases and 5 bases respectively, with 8 bases between them. From germline, CDR1 is LNHDA and CDR2 SQIVND (reference sequence). The CDR3 is 13 residues long.

This clonotype was counted many times. The gene calls are TRBV20-1 and TRBJ1-2; 7 bases agree with TRBD1. Germline loops: CDR1 DFQATT, CDR2 SNEGSKA (reference sequence). Trimming took 1 base from V and 4 from J; bases not matched to a gene: 6. This CDR3 is 14 amino acids long. CDR3 sequence reads: CSARALGQSYGYTF. The CDR3, as DNA: TGCAGTGCTAGAGCATTGGGACAGAGCTATGGCTACACCTTC.

This clonotype was detected ten times or more. The genes are TRBV6-1 and TRBJ2-3; D is unresolved. Germline V gene data show CDR1 as MNHNS and CDR2 as SASEGT. The CDR3 has 13 residues. V was trimmed by 3 bases and J by 4 bases, leaving 8 bases between them. The CDR3: CASSERPSDTQYF. In nucleotides, the CDR3 is TGTGCCAGCAGTGAGCGGCCTTCAGATACGCAGTATTTT.

The chain employs TRBV5-5 and TRBJ1-2; a weak D match, TRBD1 (5 bases). The length of the CDR3 is 15 residues. Germline V gene data show CDR1 as SGHKS and CDR2 as YYEKEE (reference sequence). V lost 4 bases, J lost 4 bases, and 17 bases lay in between. CDR3 region: CASSPTPGQGYGYTF. CDR3 sequence (DNA): TGTGCCAGCAGCCCGACCCCCGGACAAGGCTATGGCTACACCTTC.

This clonotype was picked up many times. The chain links TRBV9 to TRBJ2-5; 7 bases map to TRBD2. The trim removed 5 bases at V and 3 bases at J, leaving 4 bases unmatched. Germline V gene data show CDR1 as SGDLS and CDR2 as YYNGEE. CDR3 length: 13 residues. DNA of the CDR3: TGTGCCAGCAGTAGCGGGTCAGAAGAGACCCAGTACTTC. It is translated as CASSSGSEETQYF.

This clonotype has a count of ten or more. The chain has TRBV3-1 and TRBJ1-2; D unclear. V was pared by 2 bases and J by 2 bases, with 9 bases between. Germline V lookup: CDR1 LGHDT, CDR2 YNNKEL (reference sequence). The CDR3 has 14 residues. The DNA of the CDR3 is TGTGCCAGCAGCCAACGTGAAAGGAACTATGGCTACACCTTC. This encodes CASSQRERNYGYTF.

Written as DNA, the CDR3 is TGTGCCAGCAGTGAACCGGGAGCCCCACACGGGGAGCTGTTTTTT. It codes for CASSEPGAPHGELFF. The J gene is TRBJ2-2, the V gene TRBV25-1; D is possibly TRBD2 (6 bases). From germline, CDR1 is MGHDK and CDR2 SYGVNS. Trimming stripped 2 bases from V and 7 bases from J, with 14 bases between. This CDR3 comprises 15 residues.

The chain uses TRBV6-2 or TRBV6-3 and TRBJ1-1, with D hard to call. Germline V lookup: CDR1 MNHEY, CDR2 SVGEGT. The V end was cut by 8 bases, the J end by 2 bases, with 15 bases between. CDR3 length: 14 amino acids. The CDR3, as DNA: TGTGCCAGCGGCCCCTCGATCCCCAACACTGAAGCTTTCTTT. Translating it yields CASGPSIPNTEAFF.

In regard to this clonotype: A clone one base away is much larger, so this may be a read error. The gene calls are TRBV5-6 and TRBJ2-3, with a possible D match to TRBD1 (6 bases). CDR3 length equals 14 residues. The germline CDR1 and CDR2 sequences are SGHDT and YYEEEE. The CDR3 protein is CASSLRVQTGTQYF. CDR3 coding DNA: TGTGCCAGCAGCTTGAGGGTGCAGACAGGTACGCAGTATTTT.

This clonotype appeared many times. The rearrangement joins TRBV10-3 to TRBJ2-1, with D possibly TRBD1 on 6 matching bases. Germline CDR1 ENHRY, CDR2 SYGVKD. CDR3 length equals 14 residues. The germline V and J ends were trimmed by 10 bases and 1 base, with 14 bases remaining between them. CDR3 DNA: TGTGCCACCGGAAACAGGGATTCCTACAATGAGCAGTTCTTC. Translation gives CATGNRDSYNEQFF.

This clonotype has at least ten counts. The chain couples TRBV5-6 to TRBJ2-7; D unclear. Germline V gene data show CDR1 as SGHDT and CDR2 as YYEEEE. Between the trimmed V and J ends, which lost 0 bases and 2 bases, there was a span of 12 bases. This CDR3 has 15 residues. CDR3 DNA: TGTGCCAGCAGCTTGGGCGACAATCCCCCCTACGAGCAGTACTTC. It is translated as CASSLGDNPPYEQYF.

There are many counts of this clonotype. The J gene is TRBJ2-1, the V gene TRBV5-1, with 9 bases fitting TRBD1. This CDR3 is built from 15 residues. Germline V CDR1 and CDR2: SGHRS, YFSETQ. With 4 bases clipped from V and 1 base from J, the junction kept 3 bases outside the gene matches. CDR3 bases: TGCGCCAGCAGCAGTGGACAGGGGTCCTACAATGAGCAGTTCTTC. Translated: CASSSGQGSYNEQFF.

Only a few counts were recorded for this clonotype. The chain uses TRBV27 and TRBJ2-7, with unresolved D. V shed 3 bases and J shed 1 base, with 19 bases lying between them. The CDR3 extends over 17 amino acids. Germline values: CDR1 MNHEY, CDR2 SMNVEV (reference sequence). As DNA, the CDR3 is TGTGCCAGCAGTTTTTCCCCGGTGGGTATCCGGTCCTACGAGCAGTACTTC. Translated: CASSFSPVGIRSYEQYF.

This chain links TRBV29-1 with TRBJ2-7, with a possible D match to TRBD1 (6 bases). The CDR3 contains 15 residues. Trimming stripped 1 base from V and 2 bases from J, with 15 bases between. The germline CDR1 and CDR2 sequences are SQVTM and ANQGSEA. The CDR3, as DNA: TGCAGCGTTGAAGTCCAGGGGCTATCCGCCTACGAGCAGTACTTC. Its protein product is CSVEVQGLSAYEQYF.

This clonotype was detected ten times or more. The CDR3 loop is CASSLVNVGTEAFF. CDR3 DNA sequence: TGTGCCAGCAGTTTAGTGAACGTGGGAACTGAAGCTTTCTTT. This sequence joins TRBV12-3 or TRBV12-4 and TRBJ1-1; D is ambiguous. The CDR3 is 14 residues long. Trimming shortened V by 1 base and J by 5 bases, and 11 bases separated the two germline ends.

This clonotype was seen more than once but under ten times. The chain joins TRBV12-3 or TRBV12-4 to TRBJ2-7; D remains unclear. The CDR3 consists of 11 residues. V was trimmed by 5 bases and J by 4 bases, leaving 6 bases between them. CDR3 in amino acids: CASSGRYEQYF. The CDR3 coding sequence is TGTGCCAGCAGTGGTAGGTACGAGCAGTACTTC.

Ten or more counts support this clonotype. This chain joins TRBV12-3 or TRBV12-4 and TRBJ2-7, with D possibly TRBD1 on 5 matching bases. V gave up 2 bases and J gave up 2 bases, with 13 bases separating them. The CDR3 has 15 residues. The DNA for the CDR3 is TGTGCCAGCAGTTTAAAAGGACACGGACCCTACGAGCAGTACTTC. Encoded protein: CASSLKGHGPYEQYF.

This clonotype has at least ten counts. This chain connects TRBV20-1 to TRBJ2-1; TRBD1 matches at 7 bases. Germline-derived CDR1 and CDR2 are DFQATT and SNEGSKA (reference sequence). The CDR3 length is 13 residues. The V segment lost 6 bases and the J segment 8 bases; nucleotides outside the gene matches: 10. For the CDR3, the DNA is TGCAGTGCAAAGATAACAGGGGCACATGAGCAGTTCTTC. As protein: CSAKITGAHEQFF.

This clonotype was counted many times. The gene calls are TRBV20-1 and TRBJ2-7, with TRBD1 matching 7 bases. Germline loops: CDR1 DFQATT, CDR2 SNEGSKA (reference sequence). Losses at the gene ends were 0 bases for V and 5 bases for J; bases not matched to a gene: 19. The CDR3 runs to 18 residues. CDR3: CSARDRNRQGILGDEQYF. CDR3 DNA sequence: TGCAGTGCTAGAGATCGGAACCGACAGGGCATATTGGGCGACGAGCAGTACTTC.

In this sample, this clonotype turned up many times. This chain uses TRBV20-1 with TRBJ2-5; a possible D gene is TRBD2 (7 bases). The CDR3 has 14 amino acids. Germline V gene lookup returns CDR1 DFQATT and CDR2 SNEGSKA (reference sequence). Trimming took 4 bases from V and 4 from J, leaving 16 bases between them. The chain's CDR3 is CSATITGRGETQYF. The CDR3 DNA reads TGCAGTGCTACTATAACAGGGAGGGGAGAGACCCAGTACTTC.

This clonotype was recorded many times. The V call is TRBV20-1, the J call TRBJ2-1; 13 bases are a match to TRBD2. V was pared by 6 bases and J by 4 bases, with 6 bases of the junction left unmatched. This CDR3 has 15 residues. The germline V gene has CDR1 DFQATT and CDR2 SNEGSKA (reference sequence). CDR3 bases: TGCAGTGCCCTCCAACTAGCGGGGGGGTACAATGAGCAGTTCTTC. It specifies CSALQLAGGYNEQFF.

There are many counts of this clonotype. This chain links TRBV5-1 with TRBJ1-5; 10 bases fit TRBD1. J was trimmed by 4 bases and V by 1 base; bases with no gene match: 5. In germline, CDR1 is SGHRS, CDR2 YFSETQ. The CDR3 is 16 amino acids. CDR3 bases: TGCGCCAGCAGCTTGAGCGGGACAGGGGAAAATCAGCCCCAGCATTTT. It encodes CASSLSGTGENQPQHF.

This clonotype has at least ten counts. As DNA, the CDR3 is TGTGCCATCAGACCCCAGGGACGGACCACTGAAGCTTTCTTT. Protein: CAIRPQGRTTEAFF. The chain uses TRBV12-3 or TRBV12-4 and TRBJ1-1; TRBD1 is a possible D gene (5 bases). Trimming removed 10 bases from V and 4 bases from J, with 19 bases in between. The CDR3 has 14 residues.

This clonotype was seen ten or more times. The chain has TRBV7-9 and TRBJ2-1; 12 bases line up with TRBD2. Germline CDR1 and CDR2: SEHNR and FQNEAQ (reference sequence). After removal of 5 bases from V and 4 bases from J, the junction contained 3 bases not matched to a gene. The CDR3 contains 15 residues. Here the CDR3 reads CASSASGREYNEQFF. The DNA of the CDR3 is TGTGCCAGCAGCGCTAGCGGGAGGGAATACAATGAGCAGTTCTTC.

This clonotype was observed at least ten times. Here the CDR3 reads CSARDGEGLTQYF. CDR3 sequence (DNA): TGCAGTGCTAGAGATGGTGAGGGTTTGACGCAGTATTTT. The chain recombines TRBV20-1 with TRBJ2-3; D is perhaps TRBD2 (5 bases). Between the trimmed V and J ends, which lost 0 bases and 9 bases, there was a span of 13 bases. In germline, CDR1 is DFQATT, CDR2 SNEGSKA (reference sequence). The CDR3 length is 13 residues.